The 3 T cell receptor beta chains in this list originate from one sample, sequenced in a study of cytomegalovirus exposure and HLA in healthy donors. In the PCR, 60 Vbeta and 13 Jbeta primers were used. Produced via immunoSEQ multiplex PCR; TCRdb's table is partial and in-frame only. The sample contains some 130,000 clones, roughly three fifths of which appear only once. Input material: PBMCs. The receptors stem from a woman between 40 and 55 years old in good health and CMV-seronegative.

The V gene is TRBV6-4, the J gene TRBJ2-4; maybe TRBD2 (5 bases). The CDR3 is made up of 13 amino acids. V lost 5 bases to trimming and J lost 6 bases, with 11 bases between them. Per the germline V gene, CDR1 is MRHNA and CDR2 is SNTAGT. The CDR3: CASSPIAGNIQYF. The CDR3 DNA follows: TGTGCCAGCAGTCCCATTGCGGGAAACATTCAGTACTTC.

This clone was found a few times. The chain has TRBV7-2 and TRBJ2-1; D is unresolved. This CDR3 comprises 14 residues. Germline CDR1 is SGHTA and CDR2 is FQGNSA. V shed 4 bases and J shed 4 bases, with 11 bases lying between them. The CDR3 is CASSSPGWYNEQFF. Here the CDR3 DNA reads TGTGCCAGCAGCTCACCCGGGTGGTACAATGAGCAGTTCTTC.

CDR3 protein: CASSFRQRQYEQYF. CDR3 coding DNA: TGTGCCAGCAGTTTCCGACAGAGACAATACGAGCAGTACTTC. V gene TRBV6-5 combines with J gene TRBJ2-5, with TRBD1 as a possible D gene (5 bases). The J call may not be correct, given that the DNA end is closer to TRBJ2-7. Germline CDR1 MNHEY, CDR2 SVGAGI. This CDR3 is built from 14 residues.